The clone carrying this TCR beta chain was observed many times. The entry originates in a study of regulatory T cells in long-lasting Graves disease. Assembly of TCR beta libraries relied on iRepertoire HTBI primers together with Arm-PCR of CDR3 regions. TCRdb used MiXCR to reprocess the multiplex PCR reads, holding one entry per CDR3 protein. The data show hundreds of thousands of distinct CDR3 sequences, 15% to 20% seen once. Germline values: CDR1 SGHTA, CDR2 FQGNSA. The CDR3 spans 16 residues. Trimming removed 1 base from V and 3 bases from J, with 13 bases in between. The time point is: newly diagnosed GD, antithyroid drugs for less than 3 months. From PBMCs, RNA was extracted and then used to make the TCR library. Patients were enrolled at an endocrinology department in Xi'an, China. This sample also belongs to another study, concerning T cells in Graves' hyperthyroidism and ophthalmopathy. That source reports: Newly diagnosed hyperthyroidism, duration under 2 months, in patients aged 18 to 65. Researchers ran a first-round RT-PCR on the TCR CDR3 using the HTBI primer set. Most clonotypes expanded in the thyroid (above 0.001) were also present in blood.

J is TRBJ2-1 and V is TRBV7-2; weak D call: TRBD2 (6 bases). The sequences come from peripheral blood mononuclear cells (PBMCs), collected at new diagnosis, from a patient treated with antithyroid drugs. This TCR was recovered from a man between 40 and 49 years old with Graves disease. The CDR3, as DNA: TGTGCCAGCAGCTTAGGCTGGCAGGGAGGCTACAATGAGCAGTTCTTC. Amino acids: CASSLGWQGGYNEQFF.